This TCR beta chain was sequenced in a study of blood T cell repertoires in COVID-19. Sequenced by immunoSEQ multiplex PCR; TCRdb stores in-frame clones only, minus some. This table has about 480,000 clones, more than 85% appearing once. This TCR was recovered from a woman in her sixties who had recovered from COVID-19. Sequenced sample: PBMCs or T cells enriched from blood (not recorded which).

The CDR3 here is CASNAASGNTIYF. The CDR3 DNA reads TGTGCCAGTAATGCGGCTTCTGGAAACACCATATATTTT. The rearrangement joins TRBV19 to TRBJ1-3, with unresolved D. This CDR3 comprises 13 residues. Germline V gene sequence: CDR1 LNHDA, CDR2 SQIVND (reference sequence). Trimming took off 7 bases at V and 1 base at J, with 8 bases between the two ends.